One TCR beta chain is described in this entry. Its antigen is still unknown. The PCR made use of 60 Vbeta and 13 Jbeta primers. Sequencing used immunoSEQ multiplex PCR; TCRdb keeps in-frame clones, though not all of them. The sample has about 190,000 clones; 87% are singletons. This entry belongs to a study of cytomegalovirus exposure and HLA in healthy donors. The CDR3 loop spans 15 amino acids. CDR1 is GTSNPN and CDR2 is SVGIG in the germline V gene (reference sequence). The V and J ends lost 0 bases and 0 bases respectively, with 9 bases between them. Study outcomes and limitations: In an earlier analysis, most TCR beta V segments were productive about 90% or about 30% of the time. Reportedly, diagnosis of cytomegalovirus status by the classifier showed high specificity and sensitivity.

Sequenced sample: PBMCs. This receptor was identified in a man aged 30-40 years in good health and CMV-seronegative. The chain carries TRBV30 and TRBJ1-5, with D unclear. Here the CDR3 reads CAWSVIDNSNQPQHF. The CDR3 bases are TGTGCCTGGAGTGTAATAGATAATAGCAATCAGCCCCAGCATTTT.